The rows below give T cell receptor beta chains drawn from one sample of a study of beta chain features in type 1 diabetes. The table came from immunoSEQ multiplex PCR; TCRdb's copy has only in-frame clones and leaves some out. The sample contains a few hundred thousand clones, around 15% of which appear only once. Sequencing was performed on naive CD4+ T cells from blood. These receptors were taken from a man aged 30 to 45 with type 1 diabetes. The CDR3 runs from the conserved cysteine through the conserved F or W. The D gene is left open where the match is weak. Where a row states a size, it is once, few, many or the class of an expanded clone; other rows omit it.

d_gene: -
j_gene: TRBJ2-7
abundance: -
v_gene: TRBV29-1
CDR3aa: CSAQGPASDEQYF
CDR3nt: TGCAGCGCTCAGGGCCCGGCAAGCGACGAGCAGTACTTC

d_gene: -
j_gene: TRBJ2-3
abundance: few
v_gene: TRBV19
CDR3aa: CASSIESGRTDTQYF
CDR3nt: TGTGCCAGTAGTATAGAATCGGGCCGCACAGATACGCAGTATTTT

d_gene: -
j_gene: TRBJ2-7
abundance: few
v_gene: TRBV10-3
CDR3aa: CAISEKGPAYEQYF
CDR3nt: TGTGCCATCAGTGAGAAGGGGCCGGCCTACGAGCAGTACTTC

d_gene: -
j_gene: TRBJ1-1
abundance: -
v_gene: TRBV19
CDR3aa: CAAQGSSRLSEAFF
CDR3nt: TGTGCCGCCCAAGGGTCCTCTAGGCTGAGTGAAGCTTTCTTT

d_gene: -
j_gene: TRBJ2-4
abundance: -
v_gene: TRBV2
CDR3aa: CASSERGAKNIQYF
CDR3nt: TGTGCCAGCAGTGAAAGAGGAGCCAAAAACATTCAGTACTTC

d_gene: -
j_gene: TRBJ1-2
abundance: few
v_gene: TRBV27
CDR3aa: CASSLSYRNYGYTF
CDR3nt: TGTGCCAGCAGTTTATCATACAGGAACTATGGCTACACCTTC

d_gene: -
j_gene: TRBJ1-1
abundance: few
v_gene: TRBV7-9
CDR3aa: CASSLAAGAEAFF
CDR3nt: TGTGCCAGCAGCTTAGCGGCAGGCGCTGAAGCTTTCTTT

d_gene: -
j_gene: TRBJ2-5
abundance: -
v_gene: TRBV30
CDR3aa: CAWKPGGYRETQYF
CDR3nt: TGTGCCTGGAAACCCGGGGGCTACCGAGAGACCCAGTACTTC

d_gene: TRBD1
j_gene: TRBJ2-7
abundance: few
v_gene: TRBV18
CDR3aa: CASSPRTGKAYEQYF
CDR3nt: TGTGCCAGCTCACCTCGGACAGGTAAAGCCTACGAGCAGTACTTC

d_gene: -
j_gene: TRBJ2-1
abundance: few
v_gene: TRBV4-1
CDR3aa: CASSQDRGISADRFNEQFF
CDR3nt: TGCGCCAGCAGCCAAGATCGAGGTATCAGCGCCGACAGGTTCAATGAGCAGTTCTTC

d_gene: TRBD2
j_gene: TRBJ2-7
abundance: few
v_gene: TRBV4-2
CDR3aa: CASSQGISSGYYEQYF
CDR3nt: TGTGCCAGCAGCCAAGGTATTTCTAGCGGTTACTACGAGCAGTACTTC

d_gene: -
j_gene: TRBJ2-5
abundance: -
v_gene: TRBV27
CDR3aa: CASSLHLQETQYF
CDR3nt: TGTGCCAGCAGTCTCCACCTTCAAGAGACCCAGTACTTC

d_gene: TRBD1
j_gene: TRBJ2-5
abundance: few
v_gene: TRBV20-1
CDR3aa: CSRAGGETQYF
CDR3nt: TGCAGTAGGGCAGGGGGAGAGACCCAGTACTTC

d_gene: -
j_gene: TRBJ2-7
abundance: few
v_gene: TRBV30
CDR3aa: CACREGHLYEQYF
CDR3nt: TGTGCCTGCAGGGAGGGACACCTTTACGAGCAGTACTTC

d_gene: -
j_gene: TRBJ2-7
abundance: -
v_gene: TRBV25-1
CDR3aa: CASSEYGGEQYF
CDR3nt: TGTGCCAGCAGTGAATACGGGGGCGAGCAGTACTTC

d_gene: TRBD2
j_gene: TRBJ2-3
abundance: -
v_gene: TRBV29-1
CDR3aa: CSVPGTSGSTDTQYF
CDR3nt: TGCAGCGTCCCTGGGACTAGCGGGAGCACAGATACGCAGTATTTT

d_gene: TRBD2
j_gene: TRBJ2-3
abundance: -
v_gene: TRBV9
CDR3aa: CASSVRLAGGTDTQYF
CDR3nt: TGTGCCAGCAGCGTACGACTAGCGGGAGGGACAGATACGCAGTATTTT

d_gene: -
j_gene: TRBJ1-1
abundance: once
v_gene: TRBV5-1
CDR3aa: CASSLTPSRRNTEAFF
CDR3nt: TGCGCCAGCAGCTTGACACCCTCACGGAGGAACACTGAAGCTTTCTTT

d_gene: -
j_gene: TRBJ2-3
abundance: few
v_gene: TRBV9
CDR3aa: CASSPHLTDTQYF
CDR3nt: TGTGCCAGCAGCCCTCACCTCACAGATACGCAGTATTTT

d_gene: -
j_gene: TRBJ2-7
abundance: -
v_gene: TRBV21-1
CDR3aa: CASSKLAGSSYEQYF
CDR3nt: TGTGCCAGCAGCAAACTTGCCGGGAGCTCCTACGAGCAGTACTTC

d_gene: -
j_gene: TRBJ2-5
abundance: -
v_gene: TRBV4-3
CDR3aa: CASSQDFRETQYF
CDR3nt: TGCGCCAGCAGCCAAGATTTCCGAGAGACCCAGTACTTC

d_gene: TRBD1
j_gene: TRBJ2-2
abundance: few
v_gene: TRBV30
CDR3aa: CAWTTGQAGELFF
CDR3nt: TGTGCCTGGACCACTGGACAGGCCGGGGAGCTGTTTTTT

d_gene: -
j_gene: TRBJ2-3
abundance: -
v_gene: TRBV2
CDR3aa: CASLRVLGPDTQYF
CDR3nt: TGTGCCAGCCTCCGAGTATTGGGCCCAGATACGCAGTATTTT

d_gene: -
j_gene: TRBJ1-1
abundance: -
v_gene: TRBV9
CDR3aa: CASSEDEAFF
CDR3nt: TGTGCCAGCAGCGAGGATGAAGCTTTCTTT

d_gene: -
j_gene: TRBJ1-2
abundance: few
v_gene: TRBV9
CDR3aa: CASSVDGRNYGYTF
CDR3nt: TGTGCCAGCAGCGTAGACGGCAGAAACTATGGCTACACCTTC

d_gene: TRBD1
j_gene: TRBJ1-4
abundance: few
v_gene: TRBV6-1
CDR3aa: CASLDRPPNEKLFF
CDR3nt: TGTGCCAGCTTGGACAGGCCGCCTAATGAAAAACTGTTTTTT

d_gene: -
j_gene: TRBJ2-3
abundance: few
v_gene: TRBV4-3
CDR3aa: CASSQETGGNTQYF
CDR3nt: TGCGCCAGCAGCCAGGAGACAGGTGGGAATACGCAGTATTTT

d_gene: -
j_gene: TRBJ2-7
abundance: -
v_gene: TRBV7-2
CDR3aa: CASSLYRGGSYEQYF
CDR3nt: TGTGCCAGCAGCTTATACAGGGGAGGGTCCTACGAGCAGTACTTC

d_gene: -
j_gene: TRBJ2-7
abundance: few
v_gene: TRBV9
CDR3aa: CASSVQGSYEQYF
CDR3nt: TGTGCCAGCAGCGTGCAGGGCTCCTACGAGCAGTACTTC

d_gene: TRBD2
j_gene: TRBJ2-7
abundance: few
v_gene: TRBV10-3
CDR3aa: CAISESGSSGRYEQYF
CDR3nt: TGTGCCATCAGTGAGTCTGGGTCTAGCGGGAGATACGAGCAGTACTTC

d_gene: -
j_gene: TRBJ2-7
abundance: -
v_gene: TRBV7-2
CDR3aa: CASSLAGVNYEQYF
CDR3nt: TGTGCCAGCAGCTTAGCAGGAGTCAACTACGAGCAGTACTTC

d_gene: -
j_gene: TRBJ2-3
abundance: -
v_gene: TRBV25-1
CDR3aa: CASSGASSPRTDTQYF
CDR3nt: TGTGCCAGCAGTGGCGCTAGCAGCCCTCGCACAGATACGCAGTATTTT

d_gene: -
j_gene: TRBJ2-1
abundance: -
v_gene: TRBV11-2
CDR3aa: CASSTWDSSYNEQFF
CDR3nt: TGTGCCAGCAGCACCTGGGACTCTAGCTACAATGAGCAGTTCTTC

d_gene: TRBD1
j_gene: TRBJ2-1
abundance: few
v_gene: TRBV29-1
CDR3aa: CSVDQGDRVSGEQFF
CDR3nt: TGCAGCGTTGATCAGGGGGACAGGGTTTCGGGTGAGCAGTTCTTC

d_gene: -
j_gene: TRBJ1-5
abundance: -
v_gene: TRBV29-1
CDR3aa: CSVSSEDNQPQHF
CDR3nt: TGCAGCGTTAGTAGCGAGGACAATCAGCCCCAGCATTTT

d_gene: -
j_gene: TRBJ2-7
abundance: -
v_gene: TRBV7-2
CDR3aa: CASTPGGASYEQYF
CDR3nt: TGTGCCAGCACCCCGGGGGGCGCTTCCTACGAGCAGTACTTC

d_gene: -
j_gene: TRBJ2-7
abundance: few
v_gene: TRBV5-4
CDR3aa: CASSGASREQYF
CDR3nt: TGTGCCAGCAGCGGGGCCTCTAGGGAGCAGTACTTC

d_gene: TRBD1
j_gene: TRBJ2-5
abundance: -
v_gene: TRBV10-3
CDR3aa: CAIGTGEETQYF
CDR3nt: TGTGCCATCGGGACAGGGGAAGAGACCCAGTACTTC

d_gene: -
j_gene: TRBJ2-2
abundance: -
v_gene: TRBV7-9
CDR3aa: CASSLDLGGAGELFF
CDR3nt: TGTGCCAGCAGCTTAGACCTCGGGGGCGCCGGGGAGCTGTTTTTT

d_gene: -
j_gene: TRBJ1-1
abundance: few
v_gene: TRBV29-1
CDR3aa: CSVATDRNTEAFF
CDR3nt: TGCAGCGTTGCAACGGACAGGAACACTGAAGCTTTCTTT